This note documents a single T cell receptor beta chain sequence. What this receptor recognizes is not known. No base-level quality is on record; no much larger clone is a single base apart. According to the germline V gene, CDR1 reads SGHNT and CDR2 reads YENEEA. Cut back by 5 bases and 8 bases, the V and J ends lie 12 bases apart. Spanning cysteine to phenylalanine, the CDR3 consists of 13 amino acids. Only the CDR3 part of the read is kept: 39 bases, read in frame from the first base. TCRbeta CDR3 regions were sequenced with the immunoSEQ Assay. After extraction, genomic DNA underwent amplification by bias-controlled multiplex PCR, followed by high-throughput sequencing. Per the authors' processing: To quantify the absolute abundance of each unique TCRbeta CDR3 region, sequences were collapsed and filtered. T cell fraction was estimated by normalizing TCRbeta template counts to usable DNA, which was measured by amplifying reference genes present in all nucleated cells. Repertoire TCRs were annotated as SARS-CoV-2-specific by exact matching of V gene, CDR3 amino acid sequence and J gene to a known reactive TCR set. MIRA supplied the reference SARS-CoV-2 TCR set, which was filtered for enrichment in COVID-19-positive ImmuneCODE repertoires so that public or cross-reactive TCRs were removed. Drawing on the MIRA antigens, annotated TCRs were analysed further at the level of specific ORF or position within ORF. Breadth was defined as annotated unique rearrangements over total unique productive rearrangements; depth was the summed frequency of those rearrangements. Two-sided Wilcoxon rank-sum tests were applied when comparing TCR breadth between groups. TCRdb holds this immuneACCESS table with in-frame rearrangements only. Some clones are missing; in checked studies, unresolved V genes explain under half, and the rest has no known cause. V, J and clone size were drawn from that table, and D and trimming were deduced from the DNA. A total of hundreds of thousands of clones appear in this sample, 70% to 90% of them only once. The top ten clones comprise approximately 1.5% of the sample.

In the paper's terms, the treatment or condition label means: around 19 received Ad26.COV2.S at low or high dose, single or two shots; several received placebo; per-sample allocation not given. Repertoires of vaccine and placebo recipients were sequenced from samples collected on day 63 after the first injection. In Cohort 1b, 25 to 30 adults aged 18-55 years were enrolled at a single site in Boston, USA, between 29 July and 7 August 2020. As a vaccine, Ad26.COV2.S was a replication-incompetent adenovirus type 26 vector that expressed a prefusion-stabilized SARS-CoV-2 spike protein derived from the original Wuhan strain. This sample stems from a study of Ad26.COV2.S vaccination and SARS-CoV-2 variants (dated by TCRdb to the early 2020s). Turning to the overall study: Vaccine-arm donors were drawn from COV1001, a multicentre, randomized, double-blind, placebo-controlled phase I-IIa trial of Ad26.COV2.S in healthy adults. Ad26.COV2.S was administered intramuscularly at 5 x 10^10 or 1 x 10^11 viral particles, either as a single shot or as two shots given 56 days apart. TCRbeta repertoire sequencing served as the tool for gauging how specific and how broad the SARS-CoV-2-reactive T cell receptors were following Ad26.COV2.S vaccination. A total of approximately 30 samples were included in the TCR-sequenced set, comprising some 20 Ad26.COV2.S vaccine recipients, 5 placebo recipients and 8 SARS-CoV-2 convalescent individuals. Trial participants were randomized into five groups of five, in which low-dose or high-dose Ad26.COV2.S was given once or twice, or placebo was given on both occasions. Investigators did not know the trial group allocation while performing experiments and assessing outcomes. What the study reported, not specific to this receptor: Substantial breadth of spike-specific CD8+ and CD4+ T cell responses was reported after vaccination. The authors noted that total T cell responses may have been underestimated by the TCR breadth and depth analyses. Non-spike TCR breadth was comparable between vaccine and placebo recipients, consistent with the vaccine containing only spike. Comparing responses between vaccine doses or regimens was not something the study was powered to do. Higher spike-specific TCR breadth was observed in Ad26.COV2.S recipients than in placebo recipients (P = 0.0014).

The sequenced sample was peripheral blood, obtained in a trial of Ad26.COV2.S vaccine versus placebo. The sequence was obtained from a person aged 18-65 years who received the Ad26.COV2.S COVID-19 vaccine or a placebo. Recombination joined TRBV11-3 with TRBJ2-2; no D gene call is confident. The DNA is TGTGCCAGCAGCCCTCATGGGCGAGGGGAGCTGTTTTTT. The resulting protein is CASSPHGRGELFF.